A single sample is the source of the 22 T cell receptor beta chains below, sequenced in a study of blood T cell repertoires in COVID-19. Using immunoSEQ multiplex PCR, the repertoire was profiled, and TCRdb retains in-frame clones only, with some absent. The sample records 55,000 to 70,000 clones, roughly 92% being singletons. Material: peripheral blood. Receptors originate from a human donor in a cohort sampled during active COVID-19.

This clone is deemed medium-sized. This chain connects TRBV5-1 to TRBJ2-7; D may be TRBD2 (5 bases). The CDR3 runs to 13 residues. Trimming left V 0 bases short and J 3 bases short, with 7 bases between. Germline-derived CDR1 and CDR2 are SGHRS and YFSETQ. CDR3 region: CASSLEEGYEQYF. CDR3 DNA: TGCGCCAGCAGCTTGGAAGAGGGCTACGAGCAGTACTTC.

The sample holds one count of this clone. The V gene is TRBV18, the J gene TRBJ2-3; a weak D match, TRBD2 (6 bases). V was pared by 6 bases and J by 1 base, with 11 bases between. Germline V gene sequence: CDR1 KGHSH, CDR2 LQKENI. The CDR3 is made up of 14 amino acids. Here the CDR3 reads CASSAGMGTDTQYF. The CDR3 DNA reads TGTGCCAGCTCTGCGGGGATGGGCACAGATACGCAGTATTTT.

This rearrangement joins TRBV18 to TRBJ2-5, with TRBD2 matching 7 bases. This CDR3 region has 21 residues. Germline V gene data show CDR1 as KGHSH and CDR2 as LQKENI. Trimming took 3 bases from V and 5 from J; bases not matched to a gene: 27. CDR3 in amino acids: CASSPNHEPTGRRTFRETQYF. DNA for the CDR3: TGTGCCAGCTCACCGAATCACGAACCGACCGGGAGGCGAACGTTTCGGGAGACCCAGTACTTC.

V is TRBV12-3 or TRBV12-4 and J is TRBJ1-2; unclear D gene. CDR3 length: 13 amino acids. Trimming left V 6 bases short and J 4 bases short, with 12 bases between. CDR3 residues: CASSRGIPYGYTF. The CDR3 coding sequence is TGTGCCAGCAGCCGAGGAATTCCCTATGGCTACACCTTC.

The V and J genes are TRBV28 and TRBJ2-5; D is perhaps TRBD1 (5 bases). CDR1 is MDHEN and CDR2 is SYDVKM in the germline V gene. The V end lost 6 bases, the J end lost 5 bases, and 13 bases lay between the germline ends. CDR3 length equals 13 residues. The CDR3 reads CASREGAVETQYF. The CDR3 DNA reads TGTGCCAGCAGGGAAGGGGCGGTGGAGACCCAGTACTTC. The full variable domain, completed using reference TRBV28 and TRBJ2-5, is DVKVTQSSRYLVKRTGEKVFLECVQDMDHENMFWYRQDPGLGLRLIYFSYDVKMKEKGDIPEGYSVSREKKERFSLILESASTNQTSMYLCASREGAVETQYFGPGTRLLVL.

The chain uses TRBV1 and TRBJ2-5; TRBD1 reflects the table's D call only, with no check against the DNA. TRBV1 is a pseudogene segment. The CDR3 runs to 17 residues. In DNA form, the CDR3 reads TGCACCAGCAGCCAAGTTCAGGCAGGATTGCTAAAAGAGACCCAGTACTTC. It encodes CTSSQVQAGLLKETQYF.

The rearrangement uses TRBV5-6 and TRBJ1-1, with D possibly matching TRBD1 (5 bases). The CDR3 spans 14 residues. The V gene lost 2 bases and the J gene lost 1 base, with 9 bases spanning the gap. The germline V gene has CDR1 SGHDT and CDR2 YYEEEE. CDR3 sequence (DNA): TGTGCCAGCAGCTTATCTGGGGCGAACACTGAAGCTTTCTTT. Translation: CASSLSGANTEAFF.

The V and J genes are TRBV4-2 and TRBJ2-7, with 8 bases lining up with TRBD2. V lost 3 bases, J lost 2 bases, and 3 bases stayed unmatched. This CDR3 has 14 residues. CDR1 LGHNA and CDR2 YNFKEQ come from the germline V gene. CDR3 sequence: CASSHTAGAYEQYF. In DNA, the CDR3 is TGTGCCAGCAGCCATACAGCGGGGGCCTACGAGCAGTACTTC.

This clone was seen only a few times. As DNA, the CDR3 is TGTGCCAGTAGGCCCCCTGGGGGCAGACTCAATCAGCCCCAGCATTTT. It is translated as CASRPPGGRLNQPQHF. The rearrangement uses TRBV19 and TRBJ1-5; perhaps TRBD1 as D (6 bases). V was clipped by 6 bases and J by 3 bases, with 18 bases between them. Per germline, CDR1 LNHDA and CDR2 SQIVND (reference sequence). There are 16 residues in the CDR3. The whole variable domain, remainder taken from reference TRBV19 and TRBJ1-5, is DGGITQSPKYLFRKEGQNVTLSCEQNLNHDAMYWYRQDPGQGLRLIYYSQIVNDFQKGDIAEGYSVSREKKESFPLTVTSAQKNPTAFYLCASRPPGGRLNQPQHFGDGTRLSIL.

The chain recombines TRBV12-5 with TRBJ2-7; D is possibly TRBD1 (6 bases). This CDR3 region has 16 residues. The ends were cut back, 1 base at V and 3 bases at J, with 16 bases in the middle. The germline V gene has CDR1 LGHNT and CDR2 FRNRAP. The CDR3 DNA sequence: TGTGCTAGTGGTTTGGGCTCAGAGACAGGTGTCTACGAGCAGTACTTC. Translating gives CASGLGSETGVYEQYF.

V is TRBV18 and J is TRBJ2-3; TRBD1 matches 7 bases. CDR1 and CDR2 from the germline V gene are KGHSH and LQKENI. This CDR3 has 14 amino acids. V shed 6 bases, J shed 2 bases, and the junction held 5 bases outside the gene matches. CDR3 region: CASSWDRNTDTQYF. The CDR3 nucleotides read TGTGCCAGCTCTTGGGACAGAAACACAGATACGCAGTATTTT.

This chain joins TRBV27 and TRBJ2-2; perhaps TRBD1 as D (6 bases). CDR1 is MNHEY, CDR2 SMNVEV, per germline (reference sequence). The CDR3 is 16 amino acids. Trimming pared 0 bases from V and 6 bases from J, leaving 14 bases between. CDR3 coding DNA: TGTGCCAGCAGTTTATCGTTGGGGGCGTGGGCCGGGGAGCTGTTTTTT. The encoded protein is CASSLSLGAWAGELFF.

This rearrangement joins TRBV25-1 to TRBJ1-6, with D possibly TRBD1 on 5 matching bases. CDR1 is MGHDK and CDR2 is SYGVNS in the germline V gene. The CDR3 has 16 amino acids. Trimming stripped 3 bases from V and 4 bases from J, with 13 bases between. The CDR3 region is CASSDSRTRYNSPLHF. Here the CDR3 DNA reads TGTGCCAGCAGTGACTCCCGGACACGGTATAATTCACCCCTCCACTTT.

CDR3 residues: CASSDQEGDTQYF. As DNA, the CDR3 is TGTGCCAGCAGTGACCAGGAGGGGGATACGCAGTATTTT. V is TRBV7-2 and J is TRBJ2-3; a possible D gene is TRBD2 (6 bases). CDR3 size: 13 residues. Germline loops: CDR1 SGHTA, CDR2 FQGNSA. V gave up 6 bases and J gave up 6 bases, with 13 bases separating them.

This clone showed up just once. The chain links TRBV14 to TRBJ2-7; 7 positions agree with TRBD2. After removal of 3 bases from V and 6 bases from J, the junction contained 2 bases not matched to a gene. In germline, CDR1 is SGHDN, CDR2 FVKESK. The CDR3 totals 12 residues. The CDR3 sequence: CASSHGGFEQYF. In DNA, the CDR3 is TGTGCCAGCAGCCACGGGGGGTTCGAGCAGTACTTC.

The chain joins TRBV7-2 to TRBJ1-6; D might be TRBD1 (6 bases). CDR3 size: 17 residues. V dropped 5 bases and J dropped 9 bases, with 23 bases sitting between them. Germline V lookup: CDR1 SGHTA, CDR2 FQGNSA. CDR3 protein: CASSPGRGALTTSPLHF. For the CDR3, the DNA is TGTGCCAGCAGCCCGGGACGGGGGGCCCTTACGACTTCACCCCTCCACTTT.

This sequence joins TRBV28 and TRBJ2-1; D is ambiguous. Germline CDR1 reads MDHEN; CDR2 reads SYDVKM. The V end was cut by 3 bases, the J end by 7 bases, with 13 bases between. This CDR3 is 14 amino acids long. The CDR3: CASSLQASLNEQFF. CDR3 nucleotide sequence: TGTGCCAGCAGTTTGCAGGCCTCCCTAAATGAGCAGTTCTTC.

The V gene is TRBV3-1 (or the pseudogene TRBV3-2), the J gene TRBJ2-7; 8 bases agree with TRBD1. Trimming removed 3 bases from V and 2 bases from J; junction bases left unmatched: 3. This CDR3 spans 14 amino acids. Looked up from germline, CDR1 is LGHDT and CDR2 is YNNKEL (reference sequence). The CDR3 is CASSHADRAYEQYF. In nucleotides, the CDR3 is TGTGCCAGCAGCCATGCGGACAGGGCCTACGAGCAGTACTTC.

CDR3 bases: TGTGCCAGCCGGACAGGGGGCAGAGACTCCCCCCTCCACTTT. This translates into CASRTGGRDSPLHF. The genes are TRBV27 and TRBJ1-6, with 11 bases identical to TRBD1. The J segment lost 13 bases and the V segment lost 8 bases, leaving 10 bases of the junction unmatched. CDR1 and CDR2 from the germline V gene are MNHEY and SMNVEV (reference sequence). This CDR3 spans 14 amino acids.

CDR3 bases: TGTGCCGTCCGGGGGGGACTCCCCCTTCACGAGCAGTACTTC. Amino acid sequence: CAVRGGLPLHEQYF. V usage is TRBV6-5 and J usage is TRBJ2-7, with 8 bases identical to TRBD2. Germline V gene lookup returns CDR1 MNHEY and CDR2 SVGAGI. The J segment lost 5 bases and the V segment lost 11 bases, leaving 14 bases of the junction unmatched. The CDR3 covers 14 residues.

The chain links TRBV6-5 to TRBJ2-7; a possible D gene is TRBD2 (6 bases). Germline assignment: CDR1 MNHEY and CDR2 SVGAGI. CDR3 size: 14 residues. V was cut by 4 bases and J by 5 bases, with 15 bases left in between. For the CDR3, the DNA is TGTGCCAGCAGTTTGTCGGGGGAATCGGACGAGCAGTACTTC. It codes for CASSLSGESDEQYF.

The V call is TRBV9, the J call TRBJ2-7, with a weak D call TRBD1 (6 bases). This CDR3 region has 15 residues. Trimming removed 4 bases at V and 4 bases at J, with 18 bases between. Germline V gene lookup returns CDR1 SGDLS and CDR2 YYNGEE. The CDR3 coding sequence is TGTGCCAGCAGCCTTGATGGGTCAGGGACATACGAGCAGTACTTC. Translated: CASSLDGSGTYEQYF.